This T cell receptor (beta chain) derives from a study of shared clonotypes between healthy human individuals. Study-level information: Sampling drew on donors who were two women and a few men aged 18 to 49.

This clone was seen just once. Germline V lookup: CDR1 SGHKS, CDR2 YYEKEE (reference sequence). Trimming stripped 5 bases from V and 2 bases from J, with 8 bases between. The CDR3 is 12 residues long. In the naive CD8 group, cells lacked CD45RO and were positively selected for CCR7, so terminally differentiated effector memory CD45RA+ cells were left out. Profiled with immunoSEQ multiplex PCR; TCRdb holds only in-frame clones, not every one. The data show about 610,000 clones, roughly 95% seen once. This clonotype was sampled from a woman aged 25 to 39 in good health. The chain combines TRBV5-5 with TRBJ2-7; D is ambiguous. Sequencing was performed on naive CD8+ T cells sorted from blood. The CDR3 DNA follows: TGTGCCAGCAGTCTGAAAACCTACGAGCAGTACTTC. It translates to CASSLKTYEQYF.